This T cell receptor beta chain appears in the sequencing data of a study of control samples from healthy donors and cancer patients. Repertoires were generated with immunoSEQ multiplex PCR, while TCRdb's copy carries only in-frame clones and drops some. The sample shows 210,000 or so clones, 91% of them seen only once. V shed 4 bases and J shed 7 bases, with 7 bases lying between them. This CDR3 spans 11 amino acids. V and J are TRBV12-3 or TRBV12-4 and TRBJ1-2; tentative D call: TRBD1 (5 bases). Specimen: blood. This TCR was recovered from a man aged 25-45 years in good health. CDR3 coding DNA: TGTGCCAGCAGTTCAGGGTTTGGCTACACCTTC. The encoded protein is CASSSGFGYTF.